This TCR beta chain was identified in a study of sequential checkpoint blockade in melanoma. Background on the study: Arm A got nivolumab then ipilimumab; arm B the reverse, 1:1.

Treatment here: randomized to nivolumab then ipilimumab (arm A) or the reverse (arm B). Patients had received no earlier DNA-damaging chemotherapy. PBMC sorting kept live CD3+CD8+ cells without CD19 or CD56. Generated by immunoSEQ multiplex PCR, the TCRdb table keeps only in-frame clones and is missing some. Here the sample spans more than 10,000 clones, 65% to 75% being singletons. This CDR3 region has 15 residues. Trimming took off 4 bases at V and 2 bases at J, with 15 bases between the two ends. Germline CDR1 reads SGDLS; CDR2 reads YYNGEE. The source of this sequence is a human donor with melanoma. The source material was CD8+ T cells sorted from blood (inferred from file names), sampled from a patient given nivolumab and ipilimumab in sequence. The rearrangement links TRBV9 to TRBJ1-2, with D perhaps matching TRBD1 (6 bases). CDR3 loop: CASSLGRGANYGYTF. CDR3 sequence (DNA): TGTGCCAGCAGCCTGGGGAGGGGGGCAAACTATGGCTACACCTTC.